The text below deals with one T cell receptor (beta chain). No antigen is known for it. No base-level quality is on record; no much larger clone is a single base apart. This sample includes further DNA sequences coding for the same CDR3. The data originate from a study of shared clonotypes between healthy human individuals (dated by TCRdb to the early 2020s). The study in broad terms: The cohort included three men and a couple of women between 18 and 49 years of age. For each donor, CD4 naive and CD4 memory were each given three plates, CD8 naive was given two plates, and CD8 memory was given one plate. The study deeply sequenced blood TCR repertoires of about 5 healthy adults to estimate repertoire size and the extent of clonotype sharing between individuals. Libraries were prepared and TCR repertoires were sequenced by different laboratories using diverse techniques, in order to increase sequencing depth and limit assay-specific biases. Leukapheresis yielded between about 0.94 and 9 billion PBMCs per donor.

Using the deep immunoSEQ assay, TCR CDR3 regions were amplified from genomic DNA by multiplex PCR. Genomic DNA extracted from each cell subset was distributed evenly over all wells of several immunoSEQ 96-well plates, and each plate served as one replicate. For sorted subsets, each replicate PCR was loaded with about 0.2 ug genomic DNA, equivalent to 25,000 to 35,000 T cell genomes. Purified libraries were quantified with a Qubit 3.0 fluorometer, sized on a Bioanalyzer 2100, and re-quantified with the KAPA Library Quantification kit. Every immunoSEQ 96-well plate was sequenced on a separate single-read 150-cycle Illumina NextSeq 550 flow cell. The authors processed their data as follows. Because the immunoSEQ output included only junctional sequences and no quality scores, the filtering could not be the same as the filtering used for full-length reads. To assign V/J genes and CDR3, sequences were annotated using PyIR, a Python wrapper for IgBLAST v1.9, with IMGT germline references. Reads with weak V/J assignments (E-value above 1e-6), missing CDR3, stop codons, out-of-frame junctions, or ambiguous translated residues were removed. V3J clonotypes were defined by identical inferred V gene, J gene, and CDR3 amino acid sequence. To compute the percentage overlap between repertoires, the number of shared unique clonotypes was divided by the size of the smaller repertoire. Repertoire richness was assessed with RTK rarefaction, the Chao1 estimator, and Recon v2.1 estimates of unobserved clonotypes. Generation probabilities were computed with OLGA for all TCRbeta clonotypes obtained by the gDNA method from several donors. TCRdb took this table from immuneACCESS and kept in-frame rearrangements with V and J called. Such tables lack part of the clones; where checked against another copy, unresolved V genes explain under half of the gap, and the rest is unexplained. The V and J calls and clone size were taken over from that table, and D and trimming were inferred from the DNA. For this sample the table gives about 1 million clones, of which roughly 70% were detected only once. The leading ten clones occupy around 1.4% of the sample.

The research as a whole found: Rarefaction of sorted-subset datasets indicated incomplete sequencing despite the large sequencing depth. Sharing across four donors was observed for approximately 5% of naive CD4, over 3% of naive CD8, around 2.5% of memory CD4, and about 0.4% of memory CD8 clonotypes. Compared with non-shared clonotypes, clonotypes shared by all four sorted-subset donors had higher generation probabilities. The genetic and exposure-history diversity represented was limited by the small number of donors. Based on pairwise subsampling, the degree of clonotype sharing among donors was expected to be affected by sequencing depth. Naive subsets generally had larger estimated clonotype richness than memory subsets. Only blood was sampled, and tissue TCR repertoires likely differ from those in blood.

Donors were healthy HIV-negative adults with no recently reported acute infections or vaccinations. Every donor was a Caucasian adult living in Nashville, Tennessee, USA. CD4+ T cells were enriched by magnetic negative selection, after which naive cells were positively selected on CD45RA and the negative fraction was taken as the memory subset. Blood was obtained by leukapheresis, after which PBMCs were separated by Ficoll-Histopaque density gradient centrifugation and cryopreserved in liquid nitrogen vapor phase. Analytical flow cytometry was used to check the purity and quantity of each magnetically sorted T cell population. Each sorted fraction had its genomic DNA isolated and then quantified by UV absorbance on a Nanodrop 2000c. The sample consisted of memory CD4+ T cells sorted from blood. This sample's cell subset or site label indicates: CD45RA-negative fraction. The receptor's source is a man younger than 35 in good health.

The base sequence is TGTGCCAGCAGCTTAGGAGGGTTTAATTCACCCCTCCACTTT. Translated, it gives CASSLGGFNSPLHF. Here the chain combines TRBV7-2 and TRBJ1-6; no D segment can be confidently identified. From the cysteine through the phenylalanine, the CDR3 covers 14 amino acids. Only the CDR3 portion is preserved as DNA: 42 bases, with reading frame beginning at the first base. V is reduced by 1 base and J by 6 bases, leaving a spacing of 7 bases between them. As encoded in the germline V gene, CDR1 is SGHTA while CDR2 is FQGNSA.